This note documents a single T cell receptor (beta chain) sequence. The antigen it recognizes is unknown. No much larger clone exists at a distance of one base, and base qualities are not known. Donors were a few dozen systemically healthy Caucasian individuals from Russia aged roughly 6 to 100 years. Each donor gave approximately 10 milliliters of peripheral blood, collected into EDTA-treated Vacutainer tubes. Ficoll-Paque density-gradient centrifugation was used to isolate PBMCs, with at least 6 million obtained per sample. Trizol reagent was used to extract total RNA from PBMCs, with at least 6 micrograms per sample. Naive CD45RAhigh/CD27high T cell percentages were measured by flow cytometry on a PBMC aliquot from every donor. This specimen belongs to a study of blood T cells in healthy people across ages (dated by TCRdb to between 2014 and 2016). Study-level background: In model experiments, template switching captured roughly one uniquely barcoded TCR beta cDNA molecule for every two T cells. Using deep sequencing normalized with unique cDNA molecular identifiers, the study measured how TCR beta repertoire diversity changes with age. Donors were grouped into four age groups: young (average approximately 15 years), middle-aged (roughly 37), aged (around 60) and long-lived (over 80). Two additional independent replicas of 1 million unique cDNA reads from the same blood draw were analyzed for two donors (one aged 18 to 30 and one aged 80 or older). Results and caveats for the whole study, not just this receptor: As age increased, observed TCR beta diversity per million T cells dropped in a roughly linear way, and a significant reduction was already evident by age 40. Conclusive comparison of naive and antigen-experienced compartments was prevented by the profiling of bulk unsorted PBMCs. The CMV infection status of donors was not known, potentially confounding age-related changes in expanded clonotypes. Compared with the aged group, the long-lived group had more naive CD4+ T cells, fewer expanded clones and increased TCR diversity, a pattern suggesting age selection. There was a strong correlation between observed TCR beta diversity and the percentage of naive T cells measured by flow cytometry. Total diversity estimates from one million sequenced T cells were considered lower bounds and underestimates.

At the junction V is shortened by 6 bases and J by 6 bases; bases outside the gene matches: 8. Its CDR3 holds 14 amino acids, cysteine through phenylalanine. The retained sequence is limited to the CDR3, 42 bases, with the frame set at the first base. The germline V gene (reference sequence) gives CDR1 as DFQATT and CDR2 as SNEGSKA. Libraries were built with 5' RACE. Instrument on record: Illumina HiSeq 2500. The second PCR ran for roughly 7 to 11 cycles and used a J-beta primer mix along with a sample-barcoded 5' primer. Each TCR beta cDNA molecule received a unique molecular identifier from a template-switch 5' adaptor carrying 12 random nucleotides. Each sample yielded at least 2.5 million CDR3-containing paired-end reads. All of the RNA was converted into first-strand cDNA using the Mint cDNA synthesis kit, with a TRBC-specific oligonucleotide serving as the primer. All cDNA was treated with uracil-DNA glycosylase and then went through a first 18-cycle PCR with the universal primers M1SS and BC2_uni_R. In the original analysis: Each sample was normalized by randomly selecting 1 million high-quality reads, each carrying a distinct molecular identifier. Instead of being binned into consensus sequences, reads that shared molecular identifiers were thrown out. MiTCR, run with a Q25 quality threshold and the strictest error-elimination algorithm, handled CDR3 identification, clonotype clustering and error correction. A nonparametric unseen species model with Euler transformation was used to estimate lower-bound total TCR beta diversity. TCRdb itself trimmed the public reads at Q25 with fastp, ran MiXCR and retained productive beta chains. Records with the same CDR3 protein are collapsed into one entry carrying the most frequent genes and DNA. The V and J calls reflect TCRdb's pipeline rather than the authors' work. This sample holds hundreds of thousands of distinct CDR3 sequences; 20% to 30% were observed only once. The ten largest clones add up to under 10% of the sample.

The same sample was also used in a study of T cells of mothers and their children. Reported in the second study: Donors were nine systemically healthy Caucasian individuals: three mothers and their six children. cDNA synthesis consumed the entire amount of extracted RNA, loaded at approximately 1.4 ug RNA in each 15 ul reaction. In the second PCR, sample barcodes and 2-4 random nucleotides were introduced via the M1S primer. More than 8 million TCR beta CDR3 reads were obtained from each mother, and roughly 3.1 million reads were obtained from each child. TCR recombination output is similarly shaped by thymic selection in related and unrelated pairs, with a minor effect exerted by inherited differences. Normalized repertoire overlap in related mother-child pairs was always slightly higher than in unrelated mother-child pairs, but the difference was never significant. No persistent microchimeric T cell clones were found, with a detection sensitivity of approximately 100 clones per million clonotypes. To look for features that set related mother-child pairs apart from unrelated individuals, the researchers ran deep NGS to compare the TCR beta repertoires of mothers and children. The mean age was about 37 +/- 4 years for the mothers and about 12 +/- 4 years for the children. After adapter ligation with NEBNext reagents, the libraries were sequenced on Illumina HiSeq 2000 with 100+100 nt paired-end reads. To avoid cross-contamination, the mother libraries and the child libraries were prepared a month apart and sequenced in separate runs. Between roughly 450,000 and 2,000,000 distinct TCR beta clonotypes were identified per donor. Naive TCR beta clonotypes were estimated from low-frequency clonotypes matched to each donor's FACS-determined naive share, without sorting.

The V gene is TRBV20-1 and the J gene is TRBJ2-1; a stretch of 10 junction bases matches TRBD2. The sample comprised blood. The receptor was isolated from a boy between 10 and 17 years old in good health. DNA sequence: TGCAGTGCCATTAGCGGGAGGCCCGGCAATGAGCAGTTCTTC. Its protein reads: CSAISGRPGNEQFF.